Below, 18 T cell receptor beta chains from the same sample are listed, as sequenced in a study of cytomegalovirus exposure and HLA in healthy donors. PCR involved 60 Vbeta and 13 Jbeta primers. Libraries were prepared by immunoSEQ multiplex PCR; TCRdb keeps only in-frame clonotypes and omits some of them. This sample yields 110,000 to 150,000 clones, of which approximately 80% are seen a single time; 3.5% to 4.5% belongs to the top ten. The sample taken for sequencing was PBMCs. All receptors derive from a woman aged 40 to 55 in good health and CMV-seropositive.

This chain links TRBV6-5 with TRBJ1-1; D is uncertain. The V gene's germline CDR1 is MNHEY and CDR2 SVGAGI. V lost 6 bases, J lost 3 bases, and 17 bases lay in between. The length of the CDR3 is 15 residues. CDR3 amino acids: CASSPSPETYTEAFF. Written as DNA, the CDR3 is TGTGCCAGCAGCCCTTCCCCAGAGACATACACTGAAGCTTTCTTT.

The gene calls are TRBV5-1 and TRBJ2-7; 11 positions match TRBD2. V trimming: 2 bases; J trimming: 4 bases; junction bases outside the gene matches: 5. CDR1 is SGHRS, CDR2 YFSETQ, per germline. CDR3 length: 15 residues. The CDR3, as DNA: TGCGCCAGCAGCTTAACTAGCGGGAGAGGGTACGAGCAGTACTTC. Protein sequence: CASSLTSGRGYEQYF. The whole variable domain, remainder taken from reference TRBV5-1 and TRBJ2-7, is KAGVTQTPRYLIKTRGQQVTLSCSPISGHRSVSWYQQTPGQGLQFLFEYFSETQRNKGNFPGRFSGRQFSNSRSEMNVSTLELGDSALYLCASSLTSGRGYEQYFGPGTRLTVT.

V usage is TRBV28 and J usage is TRBJ1-5; 8 bases fit TRBD1. V shed 3 bases and J 8 bases; nucleotides not matched to a gene: 9. The CDR3 totals 15 residues. Germline lookup yields CDR1 MDHEN and CDR2 SYDVKM. CDR3 nucleotides: TGTGCCAGCAGTTTTGTGGACAGGGAGGATGAGCCCCAGCATTTT. It encodes CASSFVDREDEPQHF.

V and J are TRBV6-5 and TRBJ2-5; tentative D call: TRBD1 (6 bases). The DNA end is more similar to TRBJ2-7, so the J call may be wrong. The CDR3 is 14 amino acids. CDR1 is MNHEY, CDR2 SVGAGI, per germline. For the CDR3, the DNA is TGTGCCAGCAGCCTCGGCAGGGGATCCTACGAGCAGTACTTC. Amino acids: CASSLGRGSYEQYF.

This clone was recorded only once. This rearrangement joins TRBV10-3 to TRBJ1-2; 9 bases are a match to TRBD1. V shed 1 base and J 5 bases; nucleotides not matched to a gene: 11. The CDR3 extends over 17 amino acids. Germline assignment: CDR1 ENHRY and CDR2 SYGVKD. The CDR3 reads CAISEFPIRTGAYGYTF. CDR3 bases: TGTGCCATCAGTGAGTTTCCCATCAGGACAGGGGCATATGGCTACACCTTC.

The genes are TRBV7-9 and TRBJ2-5; D may be TRBD2 (6 bases). The CDR3 has 15 amino acids. The V end lost 7 bases, the J end lost 5 bases, and 20 bases lay between the germline ends. Germline V gives CDR1 SEHNR, CDR2 FQNEAQ (reference sequence). The CDR3 nucleotides read TGTGCCAGCACCTTCCGACTAGGGACGCTTGAGACCCAGTACTTC. The encoded protein is CASTFRLGTLETQYF.

J is TRBJ1-4 and V is TRBV18; TRBD1 matches 7 bases. V lost 3 bases, J lost 8 bases, and 12 bases stayed unmatched. CDR3 size: 16 residues. CDR1 is KGHSH and CDR2 is LQKENI in the germline V gene. The CDR3 DNA follows: TGTGCCAGCTCACCGTTCATTCCGACAGGGAAGGAAAAACTGTTTTTT. This encodes CASSPFIPTGKEKLFF.

V gene TRBV7-9 combines with J gene TRBJ1-5; perhaps TRBD1 as D (5 bases). This CDR3 spans 16 amino acids. Trimming cost V 1 base and J 6 bases, with 16 bases left between them. Germline loops: CDR1 SEHNR, CDR2 FQNEAQ (reference sequence). The CDR3: CASSLEVGSGGQPQHF. CDR3 nucleotides: TGTGCCAGCAGCTTAGAGGTGGGGTCCGGGGGTCAGCCCCAGCATTTT. The whole variable domain, remainder taken from reference TRBV7-9 and TRBJ1-5, is DTGVSQNPRHKITKRGQNVTFRCDPISEHNRLYWYRQTLGQGPEFLTYFQNEAQLEKSRLLSDRFSAERPKGSFSTLEIQRTEQGDSAMYLCASSLEVGSGGQPQHFGDGTRLSIL.

The V gene is TRBV9, the J gene TRBJ1-2; a weak D match, TRBD1 (6 bases). The CDR3 loop spans 13 amino acids. Per germline, CDR1 SGDLS and CDR2 YYNGEE. V was cut by 4 bases and J by 6 bases, with 13 bases left in between. CDR3 loop: CASSLDRYDGYTF. In nucleotides, the CDR3 is TGTGCCAGCAGCCTAGACAGGTATGATGGCTACACCTTC.

The CDR3: CASSPGQGSYYEQYF. The CDR3 DNA is TGTGCCAGCAGTCCCGGACAGGGATCCTACTACGAGCAGTACTTC. V is TRBV5-4 and J is TRBJ2-5; TRBD1 aligns across 8 bases. The J call may be mistaken, given a closer DNA end match to TRBJ2-7. The CDR3 spans 15 residues. CDR1 and CDR2 (germline): SGHNT, YYREEE (reference sequence).

In this sample, this clone turned up a few times. The gene calls are TRBV11-2 and TRBJ2-6, with a weak D call TRBD2 (6 bases). Trimming stripped 4 bases from V and 4 bases from J, with 20 bases between. The CDR3 has 18 residues. Germline-derived CDR1 and CDR2 are SGHAT and FQNNGV. The CDR3: CASSSGTYWSSGANVLTF. CDR3 coding DNA: TGTGCCAGCAGCTCGGGGACTTATTGGTCTTCCGGGGCCAACGTCCTGACTTTC.

This clone has ten or more counts. V usage is TRBV19 and J usage is TRBJ1-4; 10 bases line up with TRBD1. This CDR3 region has 15 residues. With V trimmed by 7 bases and J by 6 bases, 8 bases remained unmatched. Germline CDR1 LNHDA, CDR2 SQIVND (reference sequence). For the CDR3, the DNA is TGTGCCAGTACCAGACTCGGGACAGGGGATGAAAAACTGTTTTTT. It translates to CASTRLGTGDEKLFF.

The rearrangement uses TRBV6-5 and TRBJ2-5; weak D call: TRBD1 (5 bases). Matching the DNA end better, TRBJ2-7 makes the J call doubtful. Germline CDR1 is MNHEY and CDR2 is SVGAGI. This CDR3 spans 14 amino acids. CDR3 in DNA: TGTGCCAGCAGTTACCGGCAGGGATTATACGAGCAGTACTTC. Its translation: CASSYRQGLYEQYF.

The chain is built from TRBV27 and TRBJ2-2, with 7 bases aligning to TRBD1. Losses at the gene ends were 7 bases for V and 1 base for J; bases not matched to a gene: 6. The CDR3 consists of 15 residues. The germline CDR1 and CDR2 sequences are MNHEY and SMNVEV (reference sequence). DNA of the CDR3: TGTGCCAGCATGTTCCGACAGGGGAACACCGGGGAGCTGTTTTTT. Its protein product is CASMFRQGNTGELFF.

The V call is TRBV19, the J call TRBJ1-2; 8 bases are shared with TRBD1. This CDR3 is built from 14 residues. Per the germline V gene, CDR1 is LNHDA and CDR2 is SQIVND (reference sequence). Trimming cost V 8 bases and J 6 bases; bases outside gene matches: 11. The CDR3 region is CASDPDRGPHGYTF. The CDR3, as DNA: TGTGCCAGTGACCCTGACAGGGGCCCTCATGGCTACACCTTC. The complete variable domain, with remaining parts taken from reference TRBV19 and TRBJ1-2, reads DGGITQSPKYLFRKEGQNVTLSCEQNLNHDAMYWYRQDPGQGLRLIYYSQIVNDFQKGDIAEGYSVSREKKESFPLTVTSAQKNPTAFYLCASDPDRGPHGYTFGSGTRLTVV.

For the CDR3, the DNA is TGTGCCAGCAGCCAACTAGCGGGTAACAATGAGCAGTTCTTC. It codes for CASSQLAGNNEQFF. The V gene is TRBV2, the J gene TRBJ2-1; TRBD2 agrees at 9 bases. The V segment lost 6 bases and the J segment 5 bases; nucleotides outside the gene matches: 5. CDR1 and CDR2 from the germline V gene are SNHLY and FYNNEI. This CDR3 region has 14 residues. The full variable domain, in which reference TRBV2 and TRBJ2-1 provide the parts outside the CDR3, is EPEVTQTPSHQVTQMGQEVILRCVPISNHLYFYWYRQILGQKVEFLVSFYNNEISEKSEIFDDQFSVERPDGSNFTLKIRSTKLEDSAMYFCASSQLAGNNEQFFGPGTRLTVL.

In the case of this clone: Other DNA sequences in this sample translate to the same CDR3. V gene TRBV7-2 combines with J gene TRBJ2-1; no reliable D call. The length of the CDR3 is 14 residues. Germline V lookup: CDR1 SGHTA, CDR2 FQGNSA. V was clipped by 3 bases and J by 4 bases, with 10 bases between them. DNA of the CDR3: TGTGCCAGCAGCTTGGTCGGCGGATACAATGAGCAGTTCTTC. Its translation: CASSLVGGYNEQFF.

This chain joins TRBV5-1 and TRBJ1-4, with D perhaps matching TRBD1 (6 bases). CDR3 size: 16 residues. With 0 bases removed from V and 1 base from J, the gap between germline ends came to 10 bases. Germline V gives CDR1 SGHRS, CDR2 YFSETQ. The chain's CDR3 is CASSLVPQGTNEKLFF. Here the CDR3 DNA reads TGCGCCAGCAGCTTGGTCCCACAGGGAACTAATGAAAAACTGTTTTTT.